These T cell receptor beta chains were read from a single sample in a study of OX40 agonist ivuxolimab in advanced cancers. TCRdb's table, derived via immunoSEQ multiplex PCR, lists solely in-frame clones and lacks some. The sample lists about 70,000 clones, over 75% seen once, with roughly 6.1% in the top ten. The sequences come from CD4+ or CD8+ T cells sorted from blood, collected in a trial of the OX40 agonist ivuxolimab. These receptors all stem from an adult with an advanced solid tumor such as melanoma, head and neck, liver or kidney cancer. CDR3s include the opening cysteine and the closing phenylalanine or tryptophan. D genes are given only for firm matches. Size is omitted from some rows. Given values are once, few, many or a class for expanded clones.

size: -; V: TRBV6-5; J: TRBJ1-6; D: TRBD1; DNA: TGTGCCAGCAGCTCGACAGGGGTTGGCTCACCCCTCCACTTT; CDR3: CASSSTGVGSPLHF
size: -; V: TRBV11-1; J: TRBJ2-7; D: -; DNA: TGTGCCAGCAGCTTAGCAGCAGGTAGGGTGCAATCGTACGAGCAGTACTTC; CDR3: CASSLAAGRVQSYEQYF
size: -; V: TRBV5-1; J: TRBJ1-5; D: -; DNA: TGCGCCAGCAGCTTGGAGGGGGTTAGCAATCAGCCCCAGCATTTT; CDR3: CASSLEGVSNQPQHF
size: -; V: TRBV7-2; J: TRBJ2-2; D: -; DNA: TGTGCCAGCAGCTTAGTAATTCTCGGGGAGCTGTTTTTT; CDR3: CASSLVILGELFF
size: -; V: TRBV15; J: TRBJ2-1; D: -; DNA: TGTGCCACCAGCAGGTGGGGGATGAACAATGAGCAGTTCTTC; CDR3: CATSRWGMNNEQFF
size: few; V: TRBV2; J: TRBJ1-2; D: -; DNA: TGTGCCAGCAGTTCCCGGGACGGACCGCGGGGCTACACCTTC; CDR3: CASSSRDGPRGYTF
size: -; V: TRBV7-9; J: TRBJ2-1; D: -; DNA: TGTGCCAGCAGCTTACTAGAAACTTACAATGAGCAGTTCTTC; CDR3: CASSLLETYNEQFF
size: -; V: TRBV7-3; J: TRBJ2-3; D: -; DNA: TGTGCCAGCAGCTTTATGCGGACAGATACGCAGTATTTT; CDR3: CASSFMRTDTQYF
size: -; V: TRBV11-2; J: TRBJ1-1; D: -; DNA: TGTGCCAGCAGCCCAGGGGCAGCGAACACTGAAGCTTTCTTT; CDR3: CASSPGAANTEAFF
size: -; V: TRBV5-1; J: TRBJ1-6; D: TRBD1; DNA: TGCGCCAGCAGCTTGGTCGGGCAGGGGGACAATTCACCCCTCCACTTT; CDR3: CASSLVGQGDNSPLHF
size: -; V: TRBV18; J: TRBJ2-5; D: TRBD1; DNA: TGTGCCAGCTCACCACTTGCCAGGGGGCTGGAGACCCAGTACTTC; CDR3: CASSPLARGLETQYF
size: -; V: TRBV5-1; J: TRBJ2-5; D: TRBD1; DNA: TGCGCCAGCAGCTTCGGGACAGGACAAGAGACCCAGTACTTC; CDR3: CASSFGTGQETQYF
size: -; V: TRBV7-9; J: TRBJ2-7; D: TRBD2; DNA: TGTGCCAGCAGCTCGGGACTAGAAAAATCCTACGAGCAGTACTTC; CDR3: CASSSGLEKSYEQYF
size: -; V: TRBV5-1; J: TRBJ2-3; D: TRBD2; DNA: TGCGCCAGCAGCTTTGGTAGCGGGGCCCCAGATACGCAGTATTTT; CDR3: CASSFGSGAPDTQYF
size: -; V: TRBV19; J: TRBJ1-5; D: -; DNA: TGTGCCAGTAGTATCAGGGAGGGCCAGCCCCAGCATTTT; CDR3: CASSIREGQPQHF
size: few; V: TRBV7-3; J: TRBJ2-1; D: -; DNA: TGTGCCAGCAGCCCACAAAGCAGCAATGAGCAGTTCTTC; CDR3: CASSPQSSNEQFF
size: -; V: TRBV6-5; J: TRBJ2-1; D: TRBD1; DNA: TGTGCCAGCAGTTACTCGACAGGGGTTGAGCAGTTCTTC; CDR3: CASSYSTGVEQFF
size: -; V: TRBV28; J: TRBJ2-2; D: -; DNA: TGTGCCAGCAGCGGAGTCCTCTCTTCTGGCACCGGGGAGCTGTTTTTT; CDR3: CASSGVLSSGTGELFF
size: -; V: TRBV2; J: TRBJ2-2; D: -; DNA: TGTGCCAGCTCGGGACAAAACACCGGGGAGCTGTTTTTT; CDR3: CASSGQNTGELFF
size: once; V: TRBV6-1; J: TRBJ1-3; D: -; DNA: TGTGCCAGCAGTGAATCCTCGGTTCTTGAGGGAAACACCATATATTTT; CDR3: CASSESSVLEGNTIYF
size: -; V: TRBV19; J: TRBJ1-2; D: -; DNA: TGTGCCAGTAGCCACGGGGGGGACTATGGCTACACCTTC; CDR3: CASSHGGDYGYTF
size: -; V: TRBV30; J: TRBJ2-1; D: -; DNA: TGTGCCTGGAGAGTCCACAATGAGCAGTTCTTC; CDR3: CAWRVHNEQFF
size: -; V: TRBV6-5; J: TRBJ1-6; D: TRBD1; DNA: TGTGCCAGCAGTCAGACAGGGGTCGATTCACCCCTCCACTTT; CDR3: CASSQTGVDSPLHF
size: -; V: TRBV11-3; J: TRBJ2-7; D: -; DNA: TGTGCCAGCAGCTTAGCGGGGGAGCAGTACTTC; CDR3: CASSLAGEQYF
size: once; V: TRBV4-1; J: TRBJ2-7; D: -; DNA: TGCGCCAGCAGCCAAGACCGGGTCCACTCCTACGAGCAGTACTTC; CDR3: CASSQDRVHSYEQYF
size: once; V: TRBV2; J: TRBJ1-2; D: -; DNA: TGTGCCAGCAGTGAAGCCCGGACAGAGCCCTACACCTTC; CDR3: CASSEARTEPYTF
size: -; V: TRBV19; J: TRBJ2-2; D: -; DNA: TGTGCCAGTAGTATCGCCGGGGAGCTGTTTTTT; CDR3: CASSIAGELFF
size: -; V: TRBV6-5; J: TRBJ2-7; D: TRBD1; DNA: TGTGCCAGCCGGGACAGCACCTACGAGCAGTACTTC; CDR3: CASRDSTYEQYF